This is a list of T cell receptor beta chains from one sample in a study of blood T cell repertoires in COVID-19. Data came from immunoSEQ multiplex PCR; TCRdb stores just in-frame clones and leaves some out. The table lists fewer than 500,000 clones, roughly 90% of them singletons. The material sequenced was PBMCs or T cells enriched from blood (not recorded which). These TCRs come from a woman between 25 and 40 years old with acute COVID-19. The CDR3 runs from the conserved cysteine through the conserved F or W. Each record gives: clone size, V gene, CDR3 length, CDR3 protein. Clone size, where shown, is once, few, many, or a class for clones that have expanded.

clone size: NA; V gene: TRBV7-2; CDR3 length: 16; CDR3 protein: CASSQTRGSGTDTQYF
clone size: NA; V gene: TRBV19; CDR3 length: 14; CDR3 protein: CASTQITGDYGYTF
clone size: NA; V gene: TRBV11-3; CDR3 length: 17; CDR3 protein: CASSLDNFEGGNEKLFF
clone size: NA; V gene: TRBV15; CDR3 length: 15; CDR3 protein: CATSRVEVLEYEQYF
clone size: NA; V gene: TRBV3-1/TRBV3-2; CDR3 length: 15; CDR3 protein: CASSPRQGYNSPLHF
clone size: NA; V gene: TRBV3-1/TRBV3-2; CDR3 length: 14; CDR3 protein: CASSRTTNTGELFF
clone size: NA; V gene: TRBV28; CDR3 length: 18; CDR3 protein: CASSPPPRSGGRSSEQFF
clone size: NA; V gene: TRBV18; CDR3 length: 14; CDR3 protein: CASREQGAGEKLFF
clone size: NA; V gene: TRBV7-2; CDR3 length: 16; CDR3 protein: CASSLETGRTGNTIYF
clone size: NA; V gene: TRBV5-1; CDR3 length: 12; CDR3 protein: CASSLTITEAFF
clone size: NA; V gene: TRBV12-5; CDR3 length: 15; CDR3 protein: CASGYATGGAYEQYF
clone size: NA; V gene: TRBV11-2; CDR3 length: 12; CDR3 protein: CASSTLGGPMFF
clone size: NA; V gene: TRBV11-2; CDR3 length: 16; CDR3 protein: CASSLETGAMVEKLFF
clone size: NA; V gene: TRBV10-2; CDR3 length: 15; CDR3 protein: CASSELGTGYGKLFF
clone size: NA; V gene: TRBV19; CDR3 length: 14; CDR3 protein: CATRVTNGNQPQHF
clone size: NA; V gene: TRBV4-2; CDR3 length: 17; CDR3 protein: CASSQGSGGLRDETQYF
clone size: NA; V gene: TRBV6-5; CDR3 length: 15; CDR3 protein: CASTYASAISYEQYF
clone size: NA; V gene: TRBV6-4; CDR3 length: 14; CDR3 protein: CASSGTASNQPQHF
clone size: once; V gene: TRBV15; CDR3 length: 12; CDR3 protein: CATSRASEKLFF
clone size: few; V gene: TRBV12-3/TRBV12-4; CDR3 length: 12; CDR3 protein: CASSPRDIEQYF
clone size: NA; V gene: TRBV30; CDR3 length: 14; CDR3 protein: CAWARFGLLYGYTF
clone size: NA; V gene: TRBV20-1; CDR3 length: 15; CDR3 protein: CSAIEGRANTGELFF
clone size: NA; V gene: TRBV5-6; CDR3 length: 15; CDR3 protein: CASSLPSGLSYGYTF
clone size: NA; V gene: TRBV9; CDR3 length: 15; CDR3 protein: CASSSQGAVRGELFF
clone size: NA; V gene: TRBV5-8; CDR3 length: 13; CDR3 protein: CASSLLRNSPLHF
clone size: NA; V gene: TRBV3-1/TRBV3-2; CDR3 length: 15; CDR3 protein: CASSRPRQGNTEAFF
clone size: NA; V gene: TRBV9; CDR3 length: 16; CDR3 protein: CASSAETDRAGEKLFF
clone size: NA; V gene: TRBV5-1; CDR3 length: 15; CDR3 protein: CASSLTQGAGTEAFF
clone size: NA; V gene: TRBV21-1; CDR3 length: 14; CDR3 protein: CASSNYRVGEKLFF
clone size: NA; V gene: TRBV2; CDR3 length: 13; CDR3 protein: CASVEDSYYEQYF
clone size: NA; V gene: TRBV24-1; CDR3 length: 14; CDR3 protein: CATSRTGDNQPQHF
clone size: NA; V gene: TRBV27; CDR3 length: 12; CDR3 protein: CASSSSVYEAFF